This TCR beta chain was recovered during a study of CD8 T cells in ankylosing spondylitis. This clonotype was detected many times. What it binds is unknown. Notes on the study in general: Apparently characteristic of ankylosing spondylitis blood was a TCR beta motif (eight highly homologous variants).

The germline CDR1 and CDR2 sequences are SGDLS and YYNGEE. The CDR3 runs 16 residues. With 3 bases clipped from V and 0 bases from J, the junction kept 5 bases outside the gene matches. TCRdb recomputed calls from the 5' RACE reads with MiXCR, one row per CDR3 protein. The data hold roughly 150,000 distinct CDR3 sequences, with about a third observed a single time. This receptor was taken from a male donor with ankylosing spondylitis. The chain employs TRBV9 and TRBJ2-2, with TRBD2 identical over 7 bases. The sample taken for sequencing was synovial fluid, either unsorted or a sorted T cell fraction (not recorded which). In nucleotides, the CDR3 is TGTGCCAGCAGCGCCGGAGCGGGAACGAACACCGGGGAGCTGTTTTTT. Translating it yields CASSAGAGTNTGELFF.